This T cell receptor (beta chain) was documented in a study of identical twins (TCRdb year 2016). For the study in its entirety: To test whether fetal clonotypes persist, the study used deep sequencing on TCR alpha and beta repertoires from monozygotic twins, unrelated adults of various ages, and cord blood. To rule out contamination, the twin experiments were replicated at different times with different library preparation protocols.

Receptor amplification or capture employed 5' RACE. Sequencing took place on an Illumina HiSeq 2000. A universal primer binding site was added through template switching, and the final cDNA carried a unique molecular identifier so that TCR cDNA molecules could be counted accurately. Specific primers in the conserved constant-segment region were used to synthesize first-strand cDNA for TCR alpha and beta chains. To control for contamination, every cDNA library carried two barcodes: a SMART-Mk sample barcode plus Illumina barcodes. TruSeq adapter sequences along with Illumina sample barcodes were introduced in two successive PCR steps. Sequencing of the TCR alpha and beta cDNA libraries was done on the Illumina HiSeq platform using custom primers. In the source study's methods: MiGEC was used to process raw reads and extract unique molecular identifiers, and MiXCR was used to find CDR3 positions. Recombination models were inferred per individual with the repgenHMM and IGoR tools using an EM algorithm. The analysis of shared clonotypes was done with the tcR package in R, with sharing normalized by the product of cloneset sizes. To study raw recombination without the effects of thymic and clonal selection, out-of-frame nonproductive sequences were analyzed. TCRdb handled the public reads itself, with Q25 trimming in fastp and clone calling in MiXCR, and kept productive beta chains. Rows with a matching CDR3 protein are joined into one entry that keeps the most common DNA and genes. The V and J calls come from TCRdb's annotation, not from the publication. The sample table shows 700,000 or so distinct CDR3 sequences, and around 8.3% are seen once. The ten top clones hold 0.98% of the sample.

On this clonotype: The specificity of this receptor is unknown. No base-level quality is on record; no much larger clone is a single base apart.

Every donor in the study was a healthy Caucasian. Three pairs of female monozygotic twins, all aged roughly 18 to 29 years, made up the twin cohort. Peripheral blood mononuclear cells were the source from which RNA for the TCR libraries was isolated. Study-wide findings and limitations: Compared with coincidental sharing between unrelated individuals, an excess of low generation-probability sequences was observed among out-of-frame TCR alpha sequences shared between twins. Abundant cord blood beta clonotypes carried fewer insertions; young adult naive repertoires showed a weaker similar trend, while memory repertoires showed none. Recombination models systematically underestimated out-of-frame TCR alpha sharing in monozygotic twins but agreed with sharing between unrelated individuals. Invariant T cells such as MAIT and iNKT could partly confound zero-insertion analyses, though diverse VJ usage argued against this for most clonotypes. Because the same donors could not be followed over many years, the conclusions relied on cross-sectional statistical analysis. The excess sharing between twins in beta out-of-frame sequences was weaker because fewer shared sequences reduced the signal-to-noise ratio.

A further study also used this sample, focusing on yellow fever vaccine responses in identical twins. That second report states: The T cell response to vaccination in identical twins was reported by the authors to appear partly convergent and partly personalized. Focusing on identical twins, the study followed the T cell clones that responded to the vaccine, and did so with precision.

This TCR was sampled from a woman in her late teens or twenties in good health. The sequenced sample was PBMCs.

The CDR3 reads as follows: CAIGSNTGELFF. The DNA is as follows: TGTGCCATCGGCTCAAACACCGGGGAGCTGTTTTTT. The chain couples TRBV2 to TRBJ2-2, with no reliable assignment of the D segment. The CDR3 starts with the cysteine, ends with the phenylalanine, and has 12 residues. The DNA shown is the 36-base CDR3, in frame from base 1. V and J lose 10 bases and 2 bases, and a span of 8 bases separates them. For CDR1 and CDR2, the germline V gene lists SNHLY and FYNNEI.